The TCR beta chain under discussion was sequenced for a study of T cell clonality in common variable immunodeficiency. CDR3 length: 13 residues. Looked up from germline, CDR1 is GTSNPN and CDR2 is SVGIG (reference sequence). A word on this clone: The CDR3 is cut off 3 residues early in the read; its end comes from the germline J gene.

The assay was immunoSEQ multiplex PCR, and TCRdb's table has in-frame clones only and misses some. Captured here are 50,000 to 60,000 clones, none seen once; the top ten comprise more than 2%. Sequenced material: peripheral blood mononuclear cells. The sequence was collected from a person between 18 and 70 years old in good health. This chain uses TRBV30 with TRBJ2-2, with D possibly TRBD1 on 7 matching bases. The sequenced CDR3 bases are TGTGCCTGGAGTGTAACAGGGGAGGAAAAG. It yields the protein CAWSVTGEEK. Given in full, the CDR3 is CAWSVTGEEKLFF.